This T cell receptor (beta chain) was recorded in a study of blood T cell repertoires in COVID-19. Overall study: The analysed material was cDNA or gDNA that came from T cells, B-cell-depleted T cells, or PBMCs.

Sequenced by immunoSEQ multiplex PCR; TCRdb stores in-frame clones only, minus some. Of some 300,000 clones listed, approximately 88% were seen once; the top ten hold just under 7%. This CDR3 is 13 amino acids long. V lost 7 bases to trimming and J lost 2 bases; unmatched junction nucleotides: 3. The germline V gene encodes CDR1 SQVTM and CDR2 ANQGSEA. Sequenced input: peripheral blood. The TCR originated in a woman aged 25-40 years who had recovered from COVID-19. The rearrangement joins TRBV29-1 to TRBJ2-5; 11 nucleotides align to TRBD2. In DNA, the CDR3 is TGCAGCGGCACTAGCGGGGGACAAGAGACCCAGTACTTC. It specifies CSGTSGGQETQYF.